Below are 32 T cell receptor beta chains sequenced from a single sample in a study of T cells in Graves' hyperthyroidism and ophthalmopathy. Template material for amplifying TCR beta CDR3 regions consisted of RNA transcripts. RT-PCR in the first round (using the HTBI primer set) targeted the TCR CDR3. TCRdb fed the multiplex PCR reads into MiXCR, producing one record per CDR3 protein. Of under 750,000 distinct CDR3 sequences listed, around 20% were seen once; the top ten hold around 17%. What was sequenced was blood. These receptors all come from a woman between 45 and 60 years old with Graves' hyperthyroidism that later progressed to Graves' ophthalmopathy.

This clonotype was found many times. The J gene is TRBJ2-3, the V gene TRBV6-1; no clear D. The ends were cut back, 11 bases at V and 3 bases at J, with 15 bases in the middle. Germline V gene lookup returns CDR1 MNHNS and CDR2 SASEGT. CDR3 length: 13 residues. CDR3 in amino acids: CAVSDRETDTQYF. For the CDR3, the DNA is TGTGCCGTGTCGGATAGAGAGACAGATACGCAGTATTTT.

The sample holds a few counts of this clonotype. CDR3 sequence (DNA): TGCGCCAGCAGCTTGGGATGGGCTAGCGGGGAAGGCGATCTAACCAAAAACATTCAGTACTTC. This codes for CASSLGWASGEGDLTKNIQYF. The chain joins TRBV5-1 to TRBJ2-4; 9 bases are a match to TRBD2. Trimming cost V 0 bases and J 2 bases; bases outside gene matches: 18. The CDR3 length is 21 residues. From germline, CDR1 is SGHRS and CDR2 YFSETQ.

The table lists this clonotype with many counts. This chain links TRBV5-1 with TRBJ1-1, with D unclear. The germline V gene encodes CDR1 SGHRS and CDR2 YFSETQ. The length of the CDR3 is 14 residues. The V end was cut by 4 bases, the J end by 1 base, with 11 bases between. CDR3 coding DNA: TGCGCCAGCAGCCTACCCGTCGAGAACACTGAAGCTTTCTTT. Residues: CASSLPVENTEAFF.

V is TRBV5-5 and J is TRBJ1-1, with a weak D call TRBD1 (6 bases). Trimming removed 4 bases from V and 3 bases from J, with 22 bases in between. The CDR3 loop spans 17 amino acids. Germline V CDR1 and CDR2: SGHKS, YYEKEE (reference sequence). The CDR3 reads CASSADRRTMIYTEAFF. The DNA for the CDR3 is TGTGCCAGCAGCGCGGACAGAAGAACCATGATTTACACTGAAGCTTTCTTT.

This clonotype was picked up a small number of times. This may be a read error, as it is one base from a much larger clone. The chain recombines TRBV20-1 with TRBJ2-3, with D possibly being TRBD1 or TRBD2 (5 bases each). Germline CDR1 is DFQATT and CDR2 is SNEGSKA (reference sequence). The CDR3 is 13 residues long. The CDR3 sequence is CSARVQGPDTRYF. CDR3 DNA: TGCAGTGCTAGAGTTCAGGGACCAGATACGCGGTATTTT.

V gene TRBV19 combines with J gene TRBJ1-1, with no clear D. V gave up 3 bases and J gave up 4 bases, with 18 bases separating them. The germline CDR1 and CDR2 sequences are LNHDA and SQIVND (reference sequence). CDR3 length: 16 residues. This chain's CDR3 is CASSITAWSLGTEAFF. CDR3 coding DNA: TGTGCCAGTAGTATTACCGCGTGGAGCTTGGGCACTGAAGCTTTCTTT.

The J gene is TRBJ2-4, the V gene TRBV20-1, with D perhaps matching TRBD1 (5 bases). From germline, CDR1 is DFQATT and CDR2 SNEGSKA (reference sequence). Trimming left V 5 bases short and J 7 bases short, with 12 bases between. The CDR3 length is 12 residues. The CDR3 sequence: CSAWGRANIQYF. CDR3 in DNA: TGCAGTGCTTGGGGCAGGGCTAACATTCAGTACTTC.

The gene calls are TRBV10-3 and TRBJ2-3, with 8 positions matching TRBD2. The CDR3 is 16 amino acids. The J segment lost 4 bases and the V segment lost 4 bases, leaving 10 bases of the junction unmatched. The germline V gene has CDR1 ENHRY and CDR2 SYGVKD. The CDR3 loop is CAISVSSRGGSDTQYF. The CDR3 DNA is TGTGCCATCAGTGTCAGCTCCCGGGGGGGATCAGATACGCAGTATTTT.

The genes are TRBV9 and TRBJ1-2; 9 bases agree with TRBD1. Trimming took 1 base from V and 7 from J; bases not matched to a gene: 8. This CDR3 is 15 amino acids long. Germline lookup yields CDR1 SGDLS and CDR2 YYNGEE. CDR3 protein: CASSVTGTGRCGYTF. CDR3 sequence (DNA): TGTGCCAGCAGCGTAACCGGGACAGGGCGCTGTGGCTACACCTTC.

The J gene is TRBJ2-3, the V gene TRBV11-3, with 10 bases lining up with TRBD2. Germline lookup yields CDR1 SGHNT and CDR2 YENEEA. The V segment lost 2 bases and the J segment 10 bases; nucleotides outside the gene matches: 6. CDR3 length equals 14 residues. The CDR3 protein is CASSLLTSGGAQYF. Written as DNA, the CDR3 is TGTGCCAGCAGCTTATTAACGAGCGGGGGGGCGCAGTATTTT.

This clonotype came up a few times. The rearrangement uses TRBV5-1 and TRBJ1-2; 7 bases map to TRBD1. The junction had 4 bases not matched to a gene; V was cut back by 3 bases and J by 2 bases. Germline V gene sequence: CDR1 SGHRS, CDR2 YFSETQ. This CDR3 comprises 14 residues. The CDR3 loop is CASSSMGQNYGYTF. CDR3 DNA: TGCGCCAGCAGCTCGATGGGACAGAACTATGGCTACACCTTC.

This clonotype has just a few counts. The chain joins TRBV5-1 to TRBJ1-3; D not resolved. With 4 bases removed from V and 4 bases from J, the gap between germline ends came to 12 bases. From germline, CDR1 is SGHRS and CDR2 YFSETQ. The CDR3 spans 14 residues. The CDR3 spells CASSQFGSGNTIYF. Here the CDR3 DNA reads TGCGCCAGCAGCCAGTTTGGGTCGGGAAACACCATATATTTT.

This clonotype appeared many times. CDR3 nucleotides: TGTGCCAGCAGTTACTCGGGAGGGGGCTCACCCCTCCACTTT. Translating it yields CASSYSGGGSPLHF. The chain uses TRBV6-6 and TRBJ1-6; 7 positions match TRBD1. V lost 0 bases, J lost 10 bases, and 3 bases stayed unmatched. The CDR3 sequence is 14 residues long. CDR1 is MNHNY, CDR2 SVGAGI, per germline (reference sequence).

This clonotype was observed a few times. The chain uses TRBV9 and TRBJ1-1, with D possibly matching TRBD1 (5 bases). Trimming removed 6 bases from V and 5 bases from J, with 20 bases in between. Germline CDR1 SGDLS, CDR2 YYNGEE. CDR3 length equals 15 residues. CDR3 coding DNA: TGTGCCAGCACCCCCGGGACCAGCAGGACTACTGAAGCTTTCTTT. Protein product: CASTPGTSRTTEAFF.

This sequence joins TRBV7-2 and TRBJ1-2, with TRBD1 as a possible D gene (5 bases). Germline CDR1 reads SGHTA; CDR2 reads FQGNSA. V dropped 5 bases and J dropped 7 bases, with 8 bases sitting between them. The length of the CDR3 is 11 residues. The CDR3 is CASSRGAGYTF. The CDR3 DNA is TGTGCCAGCAGCCGAGGGGCTGGCTACACCTTC. The full variable domain, rest sourced from reference TRBV7-2 and TRBJ1-2, is GAGVSQSPSNKVTEKGKDVELRCDPISGHTALYWYRQSLGQGLEFLIYFQGNSAPDKSGLPSDRFSAERTGGSVSTLTIQRTQQEDSAVYLCASSRGAGYTFGSGTRLTVV.

This CDR3 reads CASSQDRTGSTGELFF. In DNA form, the CDR3 reads TGTGCCAGCAGCCAAGACCGGACAGGGAGCACCGGGGAGCTGTTTTTT. This chain links TRBV14 with TRBJ2-2; 8 nucleotides line up with TRBD1. The CDR3 is 16 residues long. V shed 0 bases and J 4 bases; nucleotides not matched to a gene: 4. The germline CDR1 and CDR2 sequences are SGHDN and FVKESK.

This clonotype was recorded at least ten times. The chain is built from TRBV20-1 and TRBJ1-2; TRBD1 aligns across 9 bases. V lost 4 bases, J lost 3 bases, and 3 bases stayed unmatched. The CDR3 is 13 residues long. Germline V gives CDR1 DFQATT, CDR2 SNEGSKA (reference sequence). The CDR3 loop is CSAKGQGYYGYTF. DNA of the CDR3: TGCAGTGCTAAGGGACAGGGCTACTATGGCTACACCTTC.

V gene TRBV11-2 combines with J gene TRBJ2-5; no reliable D call. Trimming took off 5 bases at V and 5 bases at J, with 12 bases between the two ends. Germline CDR1 SGHAT, CDR2 FQNNGV. This CDR3 region has 13 residues. The CDR3 is CASSRNRGETQYF. For the CDR3, the DNA is TGTGCCAGCAGCCGGAACCGTGGGGAGACCCAGTACTTC.

V gene TRBV27 combines with J gene TRBJ1-4, with D possibly TRBD1 on 5 matching bases. The CDR3 spans 16 residues. Germline loops: CDR1 MNHEY, CDR2 SMNVEV (reference sequence). Trimming pared 4 bases from V and 5 bases from J, leaving 17 bases between. CDR3 in DNA: TGTGCCAGCAGTTATGGTTCGATGGGGCTAAATGAAAAACTGTTTTTT. It encodes CASSYGSMGLNEKLFF. Complete variable domain (other parts from reference TRBV27 and TRBJ1-4): EAQVTQNPRYLITVTGKKLTVTCSQNMNHEYMSWYRQDPGLGLRQIYYSMNVEVTDKGDVPEGYKVSRKEKRNFPLILESPSPNQTSLYFCASSYGSMGLNEKLFFGSGTQLSVL.

CDR3 nucleotides: TGTGCCAGCAGCAGCGGGGGACGGAACAAAAACATTCAGTACTTC. It encodes CASSSGGRNKNIQYF. This chain uses TRBV13 with TRBJ2-4, with 8 bases identical to TRBD2. Germline loops: CDR1 PRHDT, CDR2 FYEKMQ (reference sequence). The CDR3 totals 15 residues. V shed 5 bases and J 3 bases; nucleotides not matched to a gene: 6.

This clonotype has ten or more counts. The V call is TRBV7-8, the J call TRBJ1-6; no clear D. V shed 8 bases and J shed 7 bases, with 9 bases lying between them. CDR1 is SGHVS, CDR2 FQNEAQ, per germline. The CDR3 length is 12 residues. The CDR3 loop is CASYGGNSPLHF. The CDR3 DNA reads as TGTGCCAGCTATGGCGGGAATTCACCCCTCCACTTT.

With respect to this clonotype: One end of the junction varies from germline; a read error may be responsible. The chain is built from TRBV4-1 and TRBJ2-1, with 9 nucleotides matching TRBD2. Germline values: CDR1 MGHRA, CDR2 YSYEKL. This CDR3 is built from 15 residues. CDR3 sequence: CASSQVGLAPKEQLF. DNA for the CDR3: TGCGCCAGCAGCCAAGTGGGACTAGCCCCTAAAGAGCAGCTCTTC.

This clonotype showed up just a few times. This rearrangement joins TRBV7-6 to TRBJ2-5; no clear D. The CDR3 totals 13 residues. V was cut by 0 bases and J by 9 bases, with 11 bases left in between. The germline V gene encodes CDR1 SGHVS and CDR2 FNYEAQ. CDR3: CASSLADARAQYF. CDR3 nucleotide sequence: TGTGCCAGCAGCTTAGCGGACGCGAGAGCCCAGTACTTC.

This clonotype was seen repeatedly, ten times or more. The CDR3 region is CASSQGSRGGSDTQYF. DNA of the CDR3: TGTGCCAGCAGCCAAGGATCGCGGGGGGGGTCAGATACGCAGTATTTT. The chain is built from TRBV3-1 and TRBJ2-3; 9 positions match TRBD2. The germline V gene encodes CDR1 LGHDT and CDR2 YNNKEL (reference sequence). This CDR3 is 16 amino acids long. V lost 1 base to trimming and J lost 4 bases; unmatched junction nucleotides: 6.

This clonotype was observed many times. The chain uses TRBV24-1 and TRBJ2-3; 8 bases line up with TRBD1. V lost 0 bases and J lost 1; bases outside the gene matches: 14. CDR1 is KGHDR and CDR2 is SFDVKD in the germline V gene. The CDR3 runs 20 residues. CDR3 region: CATSDLDRGVEGSRTDTQYF. In nucleotides, the CDR3 is TGTGCCACCAGTGATTTGGACAGGGGAGTGGAAGGTAGTCGCACAGATACGCAGTATTTT.

This clonotype has at least ten counts. This chain uses TRBV10-2 with TRBJ2-2; 10 positions agree with TRBD2. CDR1 and CDR2 from the germline V gene are WSHSY and SAAADI. Losses at the gene ends were 6 bases for V and 5 bases for J; bases not matched to a gene: 6. The CDR3 is 15 amino acids. This CDR3 reads CASRNERGGTGELFF. The CDR3 DNA reads as TGCGCCAGCAGAAACGAGCGGGGGGGTACCGGGGAGCTGTTTTTT.

This clonotype was seen a handful of times. The CDR3 nucleotides read TGTGCCAGCAGTGACCCGACTCAGGGGGCGTTTAATAATTCACCCCTCCACTTT. The encoded protein is CASSDPTQGAFNNSPLHF. V is TRBV6-4 and J is TRBJ1-6; 8 bases agree with TRBD1. The CDR3 has 18 amino acids. V was clipped by 2 bases and J by 5 bases; unmatched bases: 11. Germline V gives CDR1 MRHNA, CDR2 SNTAGT.

This clonotype has ten or more counts. V gene TRBV7-9 combines with J gene TRBJ1-6, with 8 bases aligning to TRBD1. Losses at the gene ends were 5 bases for V and 9 bases for J; bases not matched to a gene: 6. The CDR3 sequence is 14 residues long. In germline, CDR1 is SEHNR, CDR2 FQNEAQ (reference sequence). For the CDR3, the DNA is TGTGCCAGCAGCCCCACAGGGGGATTTTCACCCCTCCACTTT. The encoded protein is CASSPTGGFSPLHF. Complete variable domain (other parts from reference TRBV7-9 and TRBJ1-6): DTGVSQNPRHKITKRGQNVTFRCDPISEHNRLYWYRQTLGQGPEFLTYFQNEAQLEKSRLLSDRFSAERPKGSFSTLEIQRTEQGDSAMYLCASSPTGGFSPLHFGNGTRLTVT.

This clonotype was recorded at least ten times. This chain joins TRBV12-3 or TRBV12-4 and TRBJ2-3, with 7 bases fitting TRBD2. The CDR3 is made up of 15 amino acids. V lost 7 bases to trimming and J lost 4 bases; unmatched junction nucleotides: 11. CDR3 region: CASTDTGTKADTQYF. The CDR3 DNA is TGTGCCAGCACCGATACTGGGACTAAAGCAGATACGCAGTATTTT.

The chain carries TRBV6-9 and TRBJ1-1; tentative D call: TRBD1 (5 bases). The V end was cut by 3 bases, the J end by 7 bases, with 9 bases between. The CDR3 runs 12 residues. CDR1 is MNHGY and CDR2 is SVAAGI in the germline V gene. The CDR3 protein is CASSYPDIEAFF. The CDR3 DNA reads as TGTGCCAGCAGTTACCCGGACATTGAAGCTTTCTTT.

This clonotype was detected many times. The rearrangement joins TRBV5-1 to TRBJ1-1, with a weak D call TRBD1 (5 bases). Germline V gene data show CDR1 as SGHRS and CDR2 as YFSETQ. V shed 3 bases and J shed 10 bases, with 19 bases lying between them. This CDR3 has 14 amino acids. The CDR3 is CASSSGTAENRAFF. In nucleotides, the CDR3 is TGCGCCAGCAGCTCCGGGACCGCCGAAAATCGAGCTTTCTTT.

This sequence joins TRBV7-9 and TRBJ2-3; 10 nucleotides match TRBD1. This CDR3 has 15 amino acids. Germline-derived CDR1 and CDR2 are SEHNR and FQNEAQ (reference sequence). With 7 bases clipped from V and 6 bases from J, the junction kept 10 bases outside the gene matches. CDR3 DNA sequence: TGTGCCAGCATAACTGGGACAGGGGCCTGGGATACGCAGTATTTT. Translating gives CASITGTGAWDTQYF.